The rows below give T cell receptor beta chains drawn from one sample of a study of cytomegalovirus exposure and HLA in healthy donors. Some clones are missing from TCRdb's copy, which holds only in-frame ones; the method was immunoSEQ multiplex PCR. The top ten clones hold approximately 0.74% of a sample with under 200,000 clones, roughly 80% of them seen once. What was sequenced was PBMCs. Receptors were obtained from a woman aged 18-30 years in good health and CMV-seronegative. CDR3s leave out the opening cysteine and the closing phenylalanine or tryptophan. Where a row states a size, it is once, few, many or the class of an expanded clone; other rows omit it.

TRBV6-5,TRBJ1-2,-,ASSYSGGVNYGYT
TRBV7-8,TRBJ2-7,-,ASSLDHSEQY
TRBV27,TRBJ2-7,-,ASSLDLAGSTYEQY
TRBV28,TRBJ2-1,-,ASSFPSAGGPTEQF
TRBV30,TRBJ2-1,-,AWSGLAGGWF
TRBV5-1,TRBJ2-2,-,ASSATTPGQGRGELF
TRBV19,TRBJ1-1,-,ASSSTPIGTGEVF
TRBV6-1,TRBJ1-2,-,ASSTENYGYT
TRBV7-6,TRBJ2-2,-,ASSGLGGTENTGELF
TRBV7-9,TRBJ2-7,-,ASSLEKPLSSYEQY
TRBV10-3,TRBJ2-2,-,AISDLLAGDPPGELF
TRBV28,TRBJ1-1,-,ASSWAGLLVNTEAF
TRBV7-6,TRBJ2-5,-,ASSLSSEETQY
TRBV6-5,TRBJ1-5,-,ASSRGYSNQPQH
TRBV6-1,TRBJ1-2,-,ASSALDRGGGYGYT
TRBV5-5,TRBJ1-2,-,ASSWSRAGYT
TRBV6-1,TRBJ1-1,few,ASSVLAGSGPEAF
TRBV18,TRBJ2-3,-,ASSRQGQGVTDTQY
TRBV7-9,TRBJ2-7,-,ASSSSAGVEEVGEQY
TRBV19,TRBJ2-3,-,ASRSSGQGRSTDTQY
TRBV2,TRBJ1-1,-,VTPAGTGGTEAF
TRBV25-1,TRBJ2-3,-,ASGRTSSADTQY
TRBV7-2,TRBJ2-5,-,ASSLTGTGWSETQY
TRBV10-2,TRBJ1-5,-,ASSGTGDQPQH
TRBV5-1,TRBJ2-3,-,ASSLSTGPDTQY